Listed below are T cell receptor beta chains from one sample, sequenced in a study of naive and memory T cell subsets. Each CDR3 protein is one row after TCRdb ran MiXCR on the 5' RACE reads. This sample yields 32,000 or so distinct CDR3 sequences, of which approximately 15% are seen a single time; 2.6% belongs to the top ten. The receptor source for this set is a female donor in good health. CDR3s leave out the opening cysteine and the closing phenylalanine or tryptophan. Only some rows state a clone size, as once, few, many or a class for expanded clones.

>many|TRBJ1-2|TRBV7-2
ASSSRDGASYGYT
>few|TRBJ2-2|TRBV7-9
ASSLGTSGATGELF
>few|TRBJ2-7|TRBV18
ASSPRTSGYEQY
>medium-sized|TRBJ1-2|TRBV27
ASSPRQGVNYGYT
>many|TRBJ1-6|TRBV4-2
VSSQEVGTGSPLH
>-|TRBJ2-7|TRBV11-2
ASSLDRGGGQY
>-|TRBJ2-4|TRBV29-1
SVQAAVAKNIQY
>many|TRBJ1-2|TRBV29-1
SVDREDGYT
>medium-sized|TRBJ2-3|TRBV7-2
ASRIAGTRTDTQY
>medium-sized|TRBJ1-1|TRBV6-5
ASSRQGFTEAF
>-|TRBJ2-5|TRBV5-1
ASSLGLAGAETQY
>-|TRBJ1-5|TRBV12-3/TRBV12-4
ASRARTGQNSNQPQH
>many|TRBJ2-5|TRBV13
ASSLGRRETQY
>few|TRBJ1-1|TRBV12-3/TRBV12-4
ASTLRRGSGTEAF